These 27 T cell receptor beta chains came from one sample sequenced in a study of metastatic and nonmetastatic thyroid tumors (dated by TCRdb to the early 2020s). No patient had received any treatment before thyroid surgery. The receptor library was made with PCR. Data came from an Illumina HiSeq 4000. TCRdb reprocessed the public reads (quality trimming at Q25 with fastp, clone calling with MiXCR) and kept in-frame beta chains. This sample gives 5,400 or so clones in total; around 37% of them show up just once. Approximately 40% of the sample is in the top ten clones. The sample consisted of adjacent normal tissue. The receptors originated from a female donor with papillary thyroid cancer or a benign thyroid nodule (not recorded which). Some clones in this sample may be carry-over from other donors' samples.

The chain uses TRBV19 and TRBJ1-2, with 7 bases lining up with TRBD1. This CDR3 region has 12 residues. Germline values: CDR1 LNHDA, CDR2 SQIVND (reference sequence). With 8 bases clipped from V and 2 bases from J, the junction kept 2 bases outside the gene matches. CDR3 in amino acids: CASQTGNYGYTF. In nucleotides, the CDR3 is TGTGCCAGTCAGACAGGGAACTATGGCTACACCTTC.

This clone was detected only a few times. The chain links TRBV6-5 to TRBJ2-1; 10 nucleotides match TRBD2. Germline assignment: CDR1 MNHEY and CDR2 SVGAGI. V shed 4 bases and J 2 bases; nucleotides not matched to a gene: 5. This CDR3 region has 16 residues. CDR3 coding DNA: TGTGCCAGCAGTTCCCTCGGGACTAGCGCCTACAATGAGCAGTTCTTC. It codes for CASSSLGTSAYNEQFF.

This chain uses TRBV27 with TRBJ2-3, with TRBD1 matching 8 bases. The germline V gene has CDR1 MNHEY and CDR2 SMNVEV (reference sequence). This CDR3 has 12 amino acids. With V trimmed by 5 bases and J by 14 bases, 9 bases remained unmatched. The CDR3 protein is CASSLGQGIWYF. DNA of the CDR3: TGTGCCAGCAGTCTAGGACAGGGAATTTGGTATTTT.

The V call is TRBV27, the J call TRBJ2-2; D possibly corresponds to TRBD2 (7 bases). This CDR3 spans 15 amino acids. Germline V gene sequence: CDR1 MNHEY, CDR2 SMNVEV (reference sequence). V gave up 7 bases and J gave up 0 bases, with 12 bases separating them. The CDR3 DNA reads as TGTGCCAGCACCTTCGGGGGGCCGAACACCGGGGAGCTGTTTTTT. This gives the protein CASTFGGPNTGELFF.

V gene TRBV15 combines with J gene TRBJ1-3; D gene uncertain. Trimming cost V 5 bases and J 4 bases, with 15 bases left between them. The germline V gene encodes CDR1 LNHNV and CDR2 YYDKDF (reference sequence). This CDR3 is built from 15 residues. The CDR3 DNA sequence: TGTGCCACCAGCCAAGATTCGGGAACCGGAAACACCATATATTTT. Translation: CATSQDSGTGNTIYF.

The chain couples TRBV20-1 to TRBJ2-1; 12 bases match TRBD2. This CDR3 is built from 12 residues. The germline gives CDR1 DFQATT, CDR2 SNEGSKA (reference sequence). CDR3 in DNA: TGCTCCGGGACTAGCGGGTACAATGAGCAGTTCTTC. This encodes CSGTSGYNEQFF.

This chain links TRBV20-1 with TRBJ2-7; D might be TRBD1 or TRBD2, each matching 7 bases. The CDR3 consists of 14 residues. V was trimmed by 5 bases and J by 3 bases, leaving 17 bases between them. Germline CDR1 is DFQATT and CDR2 is SNEGSKA (reference sequence). CDR3 amino acids: CSARRGGQYYEQYF. The CDR3 DNA reads TGCAGTGCTCGAAGGGGGGGACAGTACTACGAGCAGTACTTC.

The V and J genes are TRBV12-5 and TRBJ2-7; D is undetermined. This CDR3 is built from 12 residues. The V and J ends lost 5 bases and 2 bases respectively, with 7 bases between them. Germline CDR1 LGHNT, CDR2 FRNRAP. The CDR3 sequence is CASGNTTYEQYF. The CDR3 DNA is TGTGCTAGTGGTAACACTACCTACGAGCAGTACTTC.

This clone was observed once. The rearrangement links TRBV7-9 to TRBJ1-3; perhaps TRBD1 as D (5 bases). V gave up 5 bases and J gave up 10 bases, with 21 bases separating them. The CDR3 runs 15 residues. Germline lookup yields CDR1 SEHNR and CDR2 FQNEAQ (reference sequence). Written as DNA, the CDR3 is TGTGCCAGCAGCGGAGGGGAGTGGCAGGTTGATACCATATATTTT. It is translated as CASSGGEWQVDTIYF.

This clone came up a few times. This chain connects TRBV28 to TRBJ1-6, with unresolved D. Germline values: CDR1 MDHEN, CDR2 SYDVKM. V lost 4 bases and J lost 9, with 7 bases in between. The CDR3 loop spans 12 amino acids. The CDR3 is CASSSQTSPLHF. Here the CDR3 DNA reads TGTGCCAGCAGTTCTCAGACTTCACCCCTCCACTTT.

This clone has just a few counts. This chain links TRBV27 with TRBJ1-4; TRBD1 matches 7 bases. Trimming removed 6 bases from V and 1 base from J; junction bases left unmatched: 11. The germline V gene encodes CDR1 MNHEY and CDR2 SMNVEV (reference sequence). CDR3 length: 17 amino acids. Here the CDR3 DNA reads TGTGCCAGCAGCCGACAGGGCGGTGTAGGAACTAATGAAAAACTGTTTTTT. Translating gives CASSRQGGVGTNEKLFF.

The CDR3 sequence: CASSYSSGPLVSYEQYF. The CDR3 DNA reads TGTGCCAGCAGTTACAGCTCAGGGCCCCTCGTCTCCTACGAGCAGTACTTC. This chain connects TRBV6-5 to TRBJ2-7; tentative D call: TRBD1 (5 bases). The CDR3 runs to 17 residues. The germline V gene encodes CDR1 MNHEY and CDR2 SVGAGI. Trimming removed 2 bases from V and 0 bases from J, with 17 bases in between.

This clone came up a few times. The V gene is TRBV6-1, the J gene TRBJ1-4; 8 nucleotides line up with TRBD1. With 8 bases clipped from V and 7 bases from J, the junction kept 9 bases outside the gene matches. The germline V gene has CDR1 MNHNS and CDR2 SASEGT. CDR3 length: 14 residues. The CDR3 spells CASGDHGQGEKLFF. CDR3 nucleotide sequence: TGTGCCAGCGGAGACCATGGACAGGGTGAAAAACTGTTTTTT.

The V gene is TRBV5-5, the J gene TRBJ1-3; no firm D call. Per the germline V gene, CDR1 is SGHKS and CDR2 is YYEKEE (reference sequence). This CDR3 has 15 residues. The ends were cut back, 1 base at V and 0 bases at J, with 8 bases in the middle. The CDR3 DNA sequence: TGTGCCAGCAGCTTGTGGGATTACTCTGGAAACACCATATATTTT. Protein product: CASSLWDYSGNTIYF.

The V gene is TRBV5-1, the J gene TRBJ1-1; maybe TRBD1 (6 bases). Germline V gene data show CDR1 as SGHRS and CDR2 as YFSETQ. V was shortened by 0 bases and J by 3 bases, with 9 bases between the two germline ends. The CDR3 runs to 14 residues. The DNA for the CDR3 is TGCGCCAGCAGCTTGGAAGGACAGTACACTGAAGCTTTCTTT. Translating it yields CASSLEGQYTEAFF.

This sequence joins TRBV11-2 and TRBJ2-7, with a possible D match to TRBD2 (5 bases). The V gene's germline CDR1 is SGHAT and CDR2 FQNNGV. The ends were cut back, 3 bases at V and 5 bases at J, with 17 bases in the middle. The CDR3 is made up of 15 amino acids. The CDR3 DNA is TGTGCCAGCAGCTTCTGGGAGAGAAGGAGAAACGAGCAGTACTTC. Translating gives CASSFWERRRNEQYF.

This clone was picked up a small number of times. This rearrangement joins TRBV28 to TRBJ2-4, with 7 bases aligning to TRBD1. Trimming at V came to 5 bases and at J to 8 bases, leaving 9 bases not matched to a gene. Germline V gene data show CDR1 as MDHEN and CDR2 as SYDVKM. The CDR3 is 14 amino acids. The DNA for the CDR3 is TGTGCCAGCAGTAAGCCAGACAGGGTAGACATTCAGTACTTC. Protein: CASSKPDRVDIQYF.

About this clone itself: Relative to the germline gene, one junction end is altered; a read error may explain this. V usage is TRBV10-3 and J usage is TRBJ2-7; 12 bases are shared with TRBD2. Germline-derived CDR1 and CDR2 are ENHRY and SYGVKD. The CDR3 extends over 14 amino acids. DNA for the CDR3: TGTTCCATCTTTTGGACTAGCGGGGACAACGAGCAGTACTTC. Protein: CSIFWTSGDNEQYF.

A note on this clone: At one of its ends the junction is not consistent with the germline gene, which may arise from a read error. In DNA, the CDR3 is TGTACCAGCAGCAGGACTACCGGGGGGGGCACATATACGCAGTATTTT. Protein: CTSSRTTGGGTYTQYF. The chain recombines TRBV11-2 with TRBJ2-3, with 8 bases fitting TRBD2. The CDR3 sequence is 16 residues long. Germline lookup yields CDR1 SGHAT and CDR2 FQNNGV.

The chain uses TRBV6-1 and TRBJ1-6; no clear D. This CDR3 region has 13 residues. Trimming shortened V by 10 bases and J by 9 bases, and 16 bases separated the two germline ends. Germline assignment: CDR1 MNHNS and CDR2 SASEGT. CDR3 in DNA: TGTGCCATCTCAAGGGTAGGGATTTCACCCCTCCACTTT. Its translation is CAISRVGISPLHF.

This clone was detected only a few times. The chain is built from TRBV4-1 and TRBJ2-7, with D possibly being TRBD1 (6 bases). CDR1 and CDR2 (germline): MGHRA, YSYEKL. This CDR3 has 13 amino acids. V lost 4 bases, J lost 4 bases, and 11 bases lay in between. The CDR3 DNA is TGCGCCAGCAGCCTTGGGGGCGAGTACGAGCAGTACTTC. This gives the protein CASSLGGEYEQYF.

The chain joins TRBV5-1 to TRBJ1-4, with D perhaps TRBD1 (6 bases). Germline-derived CDR1 and CDR2 are SGHRS and YFSETQ. This CDR3 spans 15 amino acids. Trimming shortened V by 2 bases and J by 4 bases, and 12 bases separated the two germline ends. The CDR3 DNA follows: TGCGCCAGCAGCTTACGGGGGGCGGATAATGAAAAACTGTTTTTT. It codes for CASSLRGADNEKLFF.

This clone appeared a few times. The chain couples TRBV20-1 to TRBJ1-1; 12 bases align to TRBD1. V shed 5 bases and J 0 bases; nucleotides not matched to a gene: 10. Germline V gives CDR1 DFQATT, CDR2 SNEGSKA (reference sequence). This CDR3 region has 17 residues. The CDR3 region is CSAGRTGTGGLNTEAFF. The CDR3 DNA is TGCAGTGCTGGACGAACCGGGACAGGGGGCTTGAACACTGAAGCTTTCTTT.

Here the CDR3 DNA reads TGTGCCAGCAGCTTACCCTTTGGGACAGGGAGCACAGATACGCAGTATTTT. Amino acid sequence: CASSLPFGTGSTDTQYF. The rearrangement joins TRBV11-2 to TRBJ2-3; the match to TRBD1 covers 9 bases. The germline CDR1 and CDR2 sequences are SGHAT and FQNNGV. The J segment lost 0 bases and the V segment lost 2 bases, leaving 6 bases of the junction unmatched. This CDR3 spans 17 amino acids.

This chain joins TRBV28 and TRBJ2-2; D is undetermined. Germline V gene sequence: CDR1 MDHEN, CDR2 SYDVKM. The CDR3 has 15 residues. V lost 8 bases to trimming and J lost 5 bases, with 18 bases between them. CDR3: CASRLDTLETGELFF. The DNA for the CDR3 is TGTGCCAGCCGCCTGGATACCCTAGAGACCGGGGAGCTGTTTTTT. The full variable domain, its missing parts supplied by reference TRBV28 and TRBJ2-2, is DVKVTQSSRYLVKRTGEKVFLECVQDMDHENMFWYRQDPGLGLRLIYFSYDVKMKEKGDIPEGYSVSREKKERFSLILESASTNQTSMYLCASRLDTLETGELFFGEGSRLTVL.

The chain couples TRBV29-1 to TRBJ2-7, with TRBD2 identical over 10 bases. J gave up 3 bases and V 4 bases, and 3 bases lay outside the gene matches. CDR3 length: 13 amino acids. Per germline, CDR1 SQVTM and CDR2 ANQGSEA. The CDR3 loop is CSVGGLANYEQYF. Written as DNA, the CDR3 is TGCAGCGTTGGGGGACTAGCGAACTACGAGCAGTACTTC.

This chain joins TRBV7-2 and TRBJ1-2; 10 positions agree with TRBD1. CDR3 length equals 15 residues. Trimming at V came to 5 bases and at J to 4 bases, leaving 7 bases not matched to a gene. Germline V lookup: CDR1 SGHTA, CDR2 FQGNSA. The CDR3 loop is CASSPAGTGVYGYTF. The CDR3 coding sequence is TGTGCCAGCAGCCCGGCCGGGACAGGGGTCTATGGCTACACCTTC.